The clone carrying this T cell receptor (beta chain) was detected ten times or more. What it binds is unknown. Unfractionated whole blood yielded the extracted total RNA. Germline lookup yields CDR1 SGHNT and CDR2 YYREEE (reference sequence). V was pared by 4 bases and J by 3 bases, with 14 bases between. CDR3 length: 14 residues. Library preparation tagged each individual cDNA molecule with a unique molecular identifier. In the authors' workflow: Sequenced samples showed a median of around 93,000 TCRs each, with counts running from approximately 21,000 to 630,000. TCRdb analysed the reads with MiXCR anew, one entry per CDR3 protein. These V and J calls rely on TCRdb rather than the paper's analysis. The table includes about 120,000 distinct CDR3 sequences, more than 8.5% detected once. This entry belongs to a study of human T cells and chemical hapten exposure. Study information: TCR yields differed between samples (mainly from small differences in pooled library volume). Study-level points and caveats: Counts of TCRs above 1 in 1000 frequency stayed unchanged with DPC sensitization.

The source of this sequence is a human donor in good health. Some clones in this sample may be carry-over from other donors' samples. Sequenced input: whole blood. V and J are TRBV5-4 and TRBJ2-7; D is possibly TRBD2 (5 bases). CDR3 nucleotide sequence: TGTGCCAGCAGCCTGGAGCGGACCCACTACGAGCAGTACTTC. This codes for CASSLERTHYEQYF.